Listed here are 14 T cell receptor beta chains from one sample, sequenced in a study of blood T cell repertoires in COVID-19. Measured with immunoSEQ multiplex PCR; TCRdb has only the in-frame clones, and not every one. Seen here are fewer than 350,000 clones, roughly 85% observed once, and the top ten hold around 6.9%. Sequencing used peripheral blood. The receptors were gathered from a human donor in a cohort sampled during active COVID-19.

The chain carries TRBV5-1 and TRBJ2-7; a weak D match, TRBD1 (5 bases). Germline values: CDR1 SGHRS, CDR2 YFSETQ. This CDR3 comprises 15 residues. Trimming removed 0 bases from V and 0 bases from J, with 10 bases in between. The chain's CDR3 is CASSLGGASSYEQYF. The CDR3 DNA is TGCGCCAGCAGCTTGGGGGGCGCTAGCTCCTACGAGCAGTACTTC.

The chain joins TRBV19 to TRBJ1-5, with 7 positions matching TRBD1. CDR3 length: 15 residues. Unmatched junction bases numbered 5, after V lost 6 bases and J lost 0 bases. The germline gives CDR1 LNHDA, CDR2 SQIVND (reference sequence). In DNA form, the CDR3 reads TGTGCCAGTAGCCGGGGACAGTTTAGCAATCAGCCCCAGCATTTT. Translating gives CASSRGQFSNQPQHF. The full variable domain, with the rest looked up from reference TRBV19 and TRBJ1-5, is DGGITQSPKYLFRKEGQNVTLSCEQNLNHDAMYWYRQDPGQGLRLIYYSQIVNDFQKGDIAEGYSVSREKKESFPLTVTSAQKNPTAFYLCASSRGQFSNQPQHFGDGTRLSIL.

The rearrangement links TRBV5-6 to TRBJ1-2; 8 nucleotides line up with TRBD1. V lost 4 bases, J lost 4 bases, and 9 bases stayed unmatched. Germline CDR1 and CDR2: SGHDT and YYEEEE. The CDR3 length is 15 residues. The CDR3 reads CASSISGGEVYGYTF. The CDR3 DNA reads TGTGCCAGCAGCATATCAGGGGGCGAGGTCTATGGCTACACCTTC.

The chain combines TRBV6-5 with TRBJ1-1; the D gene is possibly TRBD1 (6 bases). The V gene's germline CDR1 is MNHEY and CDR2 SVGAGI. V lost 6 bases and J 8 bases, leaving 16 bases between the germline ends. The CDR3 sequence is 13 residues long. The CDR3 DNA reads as TGTGCCAGCAGATCGCCAGGGGCCCGAGAAGCTTTCTTT. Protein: CASRSPGAREAFF.

The CDR3 is CASSSLQGQDTEAFF. CDR3 sequence (DNA): TGTGCCAGCAGCTCTTTACAGGGTCAGGACACTGAAGCTTTCTTT. The rearrangement links TRBV27 to TRBJ1-1; D may be TRBD1 (6 bases). Trimming stripped 6 bases from V and 3 bases from J, with 17 bases between. This CDR3 region has 15 residues. Germline lookup yields CDR1 MNHEY and CDR2 SMNVEV (reference sequence).

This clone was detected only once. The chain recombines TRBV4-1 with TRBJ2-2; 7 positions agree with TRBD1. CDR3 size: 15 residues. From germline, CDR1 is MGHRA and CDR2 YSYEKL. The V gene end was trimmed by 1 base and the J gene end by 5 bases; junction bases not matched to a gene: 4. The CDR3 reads CASSQGQGWTGELFF. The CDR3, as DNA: TGCGCCAGCAGCCAAGGACAGGGTTGGACCGGGGAGCTGTTTTTT.

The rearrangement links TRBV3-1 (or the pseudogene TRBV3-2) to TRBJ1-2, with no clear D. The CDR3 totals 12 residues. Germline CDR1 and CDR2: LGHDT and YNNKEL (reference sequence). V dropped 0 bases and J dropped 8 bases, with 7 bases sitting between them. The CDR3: CASSQERYGYTF. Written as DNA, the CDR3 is TGTGCCAGCAGCCAAGAGAGGTACGGCTACACCTTC.

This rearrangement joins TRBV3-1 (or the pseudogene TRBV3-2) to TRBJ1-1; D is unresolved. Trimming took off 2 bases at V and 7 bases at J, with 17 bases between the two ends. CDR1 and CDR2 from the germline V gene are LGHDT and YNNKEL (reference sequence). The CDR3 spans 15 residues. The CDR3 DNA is TGTGCCAGCAGCCAAAAGGGAGAGAGACGTTATGAAGCTTTCTTT. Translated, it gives CASSQKGERRYEAFF.

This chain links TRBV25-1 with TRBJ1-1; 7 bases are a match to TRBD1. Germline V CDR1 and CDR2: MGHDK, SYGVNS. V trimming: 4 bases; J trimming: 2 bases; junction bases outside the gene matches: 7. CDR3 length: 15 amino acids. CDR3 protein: CASSVPGQRNTEAFF. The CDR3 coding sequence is TGTGCCAGCAGTGTACCGGGACAGAGAAACACTGAAGCTTTCTTT. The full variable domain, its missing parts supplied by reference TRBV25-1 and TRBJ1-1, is EADIYQTPRYLVIGTGKKITLECSQTMGHDKMYWYQQDPGMELHLIHYSYGVNSTEKGDLSSESTVSRIRTEHFPLTLESARPSHTSQYLCASSVPGQRNTEAFFGQGTRLTVV.

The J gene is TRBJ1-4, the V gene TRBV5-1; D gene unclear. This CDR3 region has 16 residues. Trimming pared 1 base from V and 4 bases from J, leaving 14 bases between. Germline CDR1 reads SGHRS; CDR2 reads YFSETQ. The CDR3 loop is CASSLTGRLVNEKLFF. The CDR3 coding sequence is TGCGCCAGCAGCTTGACTGGCAGGCTTGTTAATGAAAAACTGTTTTTT. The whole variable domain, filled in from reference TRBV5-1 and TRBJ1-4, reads KAGVTQTPRYLIKTRGQQVTLSCSPISGHRSVSWYQQTPGQGLQFLFEYFSETQRNKGNFPGRFSGRQFSNSRSEMNVSTLELGDSALYLCASSLTGRLVNEKLFFGSGTQLSVL.

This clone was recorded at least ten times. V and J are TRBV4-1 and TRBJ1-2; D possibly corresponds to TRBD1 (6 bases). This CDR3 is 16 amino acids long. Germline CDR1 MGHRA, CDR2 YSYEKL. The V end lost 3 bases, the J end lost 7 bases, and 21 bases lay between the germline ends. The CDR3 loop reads CASSQQRYREAAGYTF. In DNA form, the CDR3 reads TGCGCCAGCAGCCAGCAGAGATACAGGGAAGCTGCTGGCTACACCTTC.

CDR3 in amino acids: CASSRTGGSTDTQYF. As DNA, the CDR3 is TGTGCCAGCAGCAGGACGGGGGGGAGCACAGATACGCAGTATTTT. V is TRBV7-3 and J is TRBJ2-3, with TRBD2 matching over 8 bases. The trim removed 5 bases at V and 0 bases at J, leaving 4 bases unmatched. The CDR3 loop spans 15 amino acids. Germline loops: CDR1 SGHTA, CDR2 FQGTGA.

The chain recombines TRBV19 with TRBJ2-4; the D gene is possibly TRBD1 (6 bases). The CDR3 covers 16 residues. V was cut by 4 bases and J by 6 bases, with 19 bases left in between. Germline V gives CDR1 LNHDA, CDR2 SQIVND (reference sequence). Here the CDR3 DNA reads TGTGCCAGTAGTACGTCCGGGACACCCGGGGTAAACATTCAGTACTTC. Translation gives CASSTSGTPGVNIQYF.

In DNA form, the CDR3 reads TGTGCCAGCAGCCAAGATCGAGTTAGCGGGGGGGTAGGCTATGAGCAGTTCTTC. It yields the protein CASSQDRVSGGVGYEQFF. The chain combines TRBV14 with TRBJ2-1; 11 nucleotides agree with TRBD2. The CDR3 contains 18 residues. Trimming cost V 0 bases and J 8 bases; bases outside gene matches: 12. The V gene's germline CDR1 is SGHDN and CDR2 FVKESK.